The following is a TCR beta chain sequence with its context. These data come from a study of T cell changes during pregnancy in multiple sclerosis. Libraries were prepared by immunoSEQ multiplex PCR; TCRdb keeps only in-frame clonotypes and omits some of them. The sample includes roughly 110,000 clones, roughly 92% seen only once; the top ten take about 1.5%. Trimming cost V 2 bases and J 4 bases, with 29 bases left between them. CDR3 length equals 20 residues. Germline V gene sequence: CDR1 MNHEY, CDR2 SMNVEV (reference sequence). This sample comprised peripheral blood, obtained in the third trimester of pregnancy. The chain employs TRBV27 and TRBJ1-2; weak D call: TRBD1 (5 bases). The TCR was taken from a female donor with multiple sclerosis, enrolled in a pregnancy study. CDR3 loop: CASSLRGGWQGLLIGYGYTF. The DNA for the CDR3 is TGTGCCAGCAGTTTAAGGGGAGGGTGGCAGGGTTTGCTCATCGGCTATGGCTACACCTTC.